This TCR beta chain was captured in a study of PD-1 blockade in classical Hodgkin lymphoma. Time point described: newly diagnosed, previously untreated cHL patient sample. Thawed PBMCs yielded CD4+ T cells through magnetic negative selection. It was PBMCs in newly diagnosed, untreated classical Hodgkin lymphoma that served as comparison. The method was immunoSEQ multiplex PCR; TCRdb's version includes in-frame clones alone and lacks a portion of them. The sample includes some 16,000 clones, 92% of them seen just once. Turning to this clone: Its cognate antigen is unknown.

Trimming took 0 bases from V and 0 from J, leaving 8 bases between them. The CDR3 covers 15 residues. Per the germline V gene, CDR1 is MNHEY and CDR2 is SVGAGI. The study's findings and limits: Repertoire differences have undefined causes, possibly disease activity or prior therapy. The study reported lower baseline TCR diversity in newly diagnosed patients than in healthy donors.

The chain couples TRBV6-5 to TRBJ1-1; the D is unclear. Sequences were obtained from CD4+ T cells from blood. The sequence was obtained from a human donor with classical Hodgkin lymphoma. The DNA of the CDR3 is TGTGCCAGCAGTTACTCGGGTCAGATGAACACTGAAGCTTTCTTT. Translated, it gives CASSYSGQMNTEAFF.